This entry is about one T cell receptor beta chain. Its antigen is still unknown. This entry is derived from a study of blood T cells in healthy people across ages. Study-wide background: Capturing about one barcoded beta molecule per two T cells was achieved by template switching. Study observations and caveats: The recorded TCR beta diversity per million T cells decreased in a roughly linear manner with age.

Then a second PCR, running about 6 to 11 cycles, was carried out with a sample-barcoded 5' primer and a J-beta primer mix. Using its own MiXCR run on the 5' RACE reads, TCRdb lists one record per CDR3 protein. The table shows around 700,000 distinct CDR3 sequences, with roughly 25% occurring only once. Germline V gene sequence: CDR1 DFQATT, CDR2 SNEGSKA (reference sequence). Trimming pared 2 bases from V and 6 bases from J, leaving 13 bases between. CDR3 length: 13 amino acids. The same data also went into a second study, on T cells of mothers and their children. That report notes: Each mother yielded more than 10 million TCR beta CDR3 reads. Each child yielded roughly 2.9 million reads.

This rearrangement joins TRBV20-1 to TRBJ1-2; the D gene is possibly TRBD1 (5 bases). Material: blood. This receptor was obtained from a boy between 10 and 17 years old in good health. The CDR3 DNA sequence: TGCAGTGCTAGAAAAGGCGGAGGGGATGGCTACACCTTC. Protein product: CSARKGGGDGYTF.